Given below is one T cell receptor beta chain in context. Its matching antigen is unknown. The V gene's germline CDR1 is MNHNS and CDR2 SASEGT. V gave up 8 bases and J gave up 0 bases, with 10 bases separating them. This CDR3 has 14 residues. This entry comes from a study of cytomegalovirus exposure and HLA in healthy donors. Study-level results: The classifier was said to identify cytomegalovirus status with high specificity and sensitivity. Later on, an analysis showed TCR association rates differing by HLA locus, with DRB1 the most and HLA-C the fewest. The study had only CMV serostatus as immune exposure information.

Vbeta (60) and Jbeta (13) primers were used in the PCR. The protocol was immunoSEQ multiplex PCR, while the TCRdb copy is restricted to in-frame clones and leaves out a portion. The data contain about 160,000 clones, around 76% of them singletons. The chain couples TRBV6-1 to TRBJ2-2; D is ambiguous. This clonotype originated in a girl aged 5 to 17 in good health and CMV-seropositive. Sequenced input: PBMCs. The CDR3 reads CASHMAANTGELFF. The CDR3, as DNA: TGTGCCAGCCACATGGCGGCGAACACCGGGGAGCTGTTTTTT.